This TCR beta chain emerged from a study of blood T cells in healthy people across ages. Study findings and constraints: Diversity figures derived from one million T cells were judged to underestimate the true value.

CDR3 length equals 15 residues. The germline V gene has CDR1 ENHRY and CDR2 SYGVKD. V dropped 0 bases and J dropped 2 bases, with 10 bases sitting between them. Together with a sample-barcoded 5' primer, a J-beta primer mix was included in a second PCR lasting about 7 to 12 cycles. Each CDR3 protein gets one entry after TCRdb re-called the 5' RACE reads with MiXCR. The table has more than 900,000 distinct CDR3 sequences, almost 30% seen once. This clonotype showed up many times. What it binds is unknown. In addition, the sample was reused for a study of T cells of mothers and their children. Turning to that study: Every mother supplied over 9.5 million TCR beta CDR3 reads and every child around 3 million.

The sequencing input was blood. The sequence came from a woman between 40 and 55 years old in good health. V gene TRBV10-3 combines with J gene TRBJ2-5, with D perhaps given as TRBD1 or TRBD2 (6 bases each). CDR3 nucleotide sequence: TGTGCCATCAGTGAGTCGGAGGGACAACAAGAGACCCAGTACTTC. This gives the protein CAISESEGQQETQYF.